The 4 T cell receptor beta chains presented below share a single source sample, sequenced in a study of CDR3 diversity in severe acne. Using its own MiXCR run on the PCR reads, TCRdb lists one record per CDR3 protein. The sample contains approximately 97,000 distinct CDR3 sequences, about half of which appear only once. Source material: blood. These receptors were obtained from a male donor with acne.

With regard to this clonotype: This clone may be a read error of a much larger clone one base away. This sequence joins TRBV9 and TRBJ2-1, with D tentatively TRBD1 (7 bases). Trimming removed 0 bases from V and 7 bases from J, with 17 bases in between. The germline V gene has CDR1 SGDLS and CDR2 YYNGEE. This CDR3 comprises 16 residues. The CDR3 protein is CASSVAYRAGGNEQFF. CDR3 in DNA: TGTGCCAGCAGCGTAGCTTATAGGGCAGGGGGGAATGAGCAGTTCTTC.

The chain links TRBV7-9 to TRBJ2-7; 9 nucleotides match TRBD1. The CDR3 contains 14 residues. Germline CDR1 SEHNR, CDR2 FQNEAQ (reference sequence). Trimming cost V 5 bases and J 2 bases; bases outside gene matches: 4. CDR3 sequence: CASSTRDRAYEQYF. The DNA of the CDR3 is TGTGCCAGCAGCACCCGGGACAGGGCCTACGAGCAGTACTTC.

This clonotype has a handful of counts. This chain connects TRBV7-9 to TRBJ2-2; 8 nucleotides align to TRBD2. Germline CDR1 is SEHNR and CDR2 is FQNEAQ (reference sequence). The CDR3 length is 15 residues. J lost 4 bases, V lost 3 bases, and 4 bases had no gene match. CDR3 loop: CASSFAGGSTGELFF. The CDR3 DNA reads TGTGCCAGCAGCTTTGCGGGAGGATCCACCGGGGAGCTGTTTTTT. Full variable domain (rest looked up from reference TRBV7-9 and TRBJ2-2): DTGVSQNPRHKITKRGQNVTFRCDPISEHNRLYWYRQTLGQGPEFLTYFQNEAQLEKSRLLSDRFSAERPKGSFSTLEIQRTEQGDSAMYLCASSFAGGSTGELFFGEGSRLTVL.

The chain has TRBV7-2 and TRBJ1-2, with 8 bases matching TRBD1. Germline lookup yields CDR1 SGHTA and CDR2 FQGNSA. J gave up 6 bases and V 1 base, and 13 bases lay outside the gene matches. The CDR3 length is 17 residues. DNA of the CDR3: TGTGCCAGCAGCTTAGAACCCGAAGGACAGGGAGATCATGGCTACACCTTC. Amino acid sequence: CASSLEPEGQGDHGYTF. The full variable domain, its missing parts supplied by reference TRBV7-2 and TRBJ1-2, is GAGVSQSPSNKVTEKGKDVELRCDPISGHTALYWYRQSLGQGLEFLIYFQGNSAPDKSGLPSDRFSAERTGGSVSTLTIQRTQQEDSAVYLCASSLEPEGQGDHGYTFGSGTRLTVV.